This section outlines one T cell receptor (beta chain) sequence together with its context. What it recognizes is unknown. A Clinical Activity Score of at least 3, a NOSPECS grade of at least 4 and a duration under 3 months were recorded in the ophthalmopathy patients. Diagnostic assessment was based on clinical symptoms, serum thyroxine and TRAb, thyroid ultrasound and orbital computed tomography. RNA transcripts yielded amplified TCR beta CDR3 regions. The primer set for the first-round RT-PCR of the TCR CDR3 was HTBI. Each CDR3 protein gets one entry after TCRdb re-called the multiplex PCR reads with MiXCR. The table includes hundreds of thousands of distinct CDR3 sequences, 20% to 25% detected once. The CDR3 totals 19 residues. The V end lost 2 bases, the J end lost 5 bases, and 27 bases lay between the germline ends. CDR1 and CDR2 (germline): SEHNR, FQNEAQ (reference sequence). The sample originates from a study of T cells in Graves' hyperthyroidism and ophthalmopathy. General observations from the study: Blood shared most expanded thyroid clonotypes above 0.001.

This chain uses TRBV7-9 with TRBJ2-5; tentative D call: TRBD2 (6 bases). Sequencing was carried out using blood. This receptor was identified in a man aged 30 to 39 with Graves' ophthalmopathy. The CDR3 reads CASSLSGISGLYGGETQYF. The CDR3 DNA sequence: TGTGCCAGCAGCTTAAGTGGTATCTCGGGACTCTATGGAGGGGAGACCCAGTACTTC.